Here is one TCR beta chain with its context. This sample is drawn from a study of blood T cell repertoires in COVID-19. Trimming pared 0 bases from V and 2 bases from J, leaving 10 bases between. The CDR3 length is 15 residues. Germline values: CDR1 SGHVS, CDR2 FQNEAQ. The data were produced by immunoSEQ multiplex PCR, yet TCRdb's version contains in-frame clones alone and is incomplete. The profile shows around 170,000 clones, around 83% of them singletons. The sample taken for sequencing was peripheral blood. V and J are TRBV7-8 and TRBJ1-2; tentatively, D is TRBD1 (5 bases). This TCR was recovered from a young woman with active or convalescent COVID-19. This CDR3 is CASSLAAGSNYGYTF. Here the CDR3 DNA reads TGTGCCAGCAGCTTAGCGGCAGGGTCCAACTATGGCTACACCTTC.